This T cell receptor beta chain was recorded in a study of tumor-infiltrating lymphocytes in localized non-small cell lung cancer. Turning to the study itself: Each patient gave resected tumor and non-adjacent uninvolved lung tissue. Study-wide results and caveats: TCRbeta sequencing showed higher T cell infiltration in tumors than uninvolved lung.

The CDR3 covers 15 residues. CDR1 is LNHNV and CDR2 is YYDKDF in the germline V gene (reference sequence). V lost 0 bases, J lost 3 bases, and 8 bases lay in between. Produced via immunoSEQ multiplex PCR; TCRdb's table is partial and in-frame only. The profile covers 13,000 to 15,000 clones, with 55% to 70% appearing a single time and over 20% taken by the ten largest. In the case of this clone: The antigen is not known.

This chain connects TRBV15 to TRBJ2-2; no reliable D call. The receptor was derived from a human donor with non-small cell lung cancer. Sequencing was performed on uninvolved lung tissue not adjacent to the tumor. The CDR3 DNA is TGTGCCACCAGCAGAGATCTGACGGACACCGGGGAGCTGTTTTTT. Protein product: CATSRDLTDTGELFF. Complete variable domain (other parts from reference TRBV15 and TRBJ2-2): DAMVIQNPRYQVTQFGKPVTLSCSQTLNHNVMYWYQQKSSQAPKLLFHYYDKDFNNEADTPDNFQSRRPNTSFCFLDIRSPGLGDTAMYLCATSRDLTDTGELFFGEGSRLTVL.